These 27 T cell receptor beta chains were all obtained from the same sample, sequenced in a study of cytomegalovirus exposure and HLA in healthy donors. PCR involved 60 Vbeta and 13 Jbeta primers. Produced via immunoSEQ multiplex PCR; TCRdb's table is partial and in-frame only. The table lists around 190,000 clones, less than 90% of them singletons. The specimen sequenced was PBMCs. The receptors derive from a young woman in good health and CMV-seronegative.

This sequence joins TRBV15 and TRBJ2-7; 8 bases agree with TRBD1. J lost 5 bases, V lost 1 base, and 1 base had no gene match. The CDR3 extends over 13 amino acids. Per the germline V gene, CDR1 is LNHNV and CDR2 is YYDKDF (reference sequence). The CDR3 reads CATSRGQGNEQYF. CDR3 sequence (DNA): TGTGCCACCAGCAGAGGACAGGGGAACGAGCAGTACTTC.

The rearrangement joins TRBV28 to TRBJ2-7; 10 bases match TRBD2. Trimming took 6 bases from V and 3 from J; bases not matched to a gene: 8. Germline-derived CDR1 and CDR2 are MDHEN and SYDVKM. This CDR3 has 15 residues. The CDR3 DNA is TGTGCCAGCAGGATTCTAGCGGGAGACATCTACGAGCAGTACTTC. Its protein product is CASRILAGDIYEQYF.

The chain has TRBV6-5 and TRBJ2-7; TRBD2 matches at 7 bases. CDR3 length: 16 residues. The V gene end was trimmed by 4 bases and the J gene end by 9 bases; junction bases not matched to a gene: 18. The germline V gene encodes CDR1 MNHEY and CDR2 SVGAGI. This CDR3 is CASSLSAGLPGSWQYF. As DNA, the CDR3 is TGTGCCAGCAGTTTGTCAGCGGGGCTCCCTGGCTCGTGGCAGTACTTC.

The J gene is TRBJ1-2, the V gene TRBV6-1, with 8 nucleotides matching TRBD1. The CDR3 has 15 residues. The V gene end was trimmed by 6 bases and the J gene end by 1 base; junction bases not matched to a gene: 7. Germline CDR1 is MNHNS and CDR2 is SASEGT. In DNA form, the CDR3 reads TGTGCCAGCAGACCGGGCGACAGGGGTAACTATGGCTACACCTTC. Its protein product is CASRPGDRGNYGYTF.

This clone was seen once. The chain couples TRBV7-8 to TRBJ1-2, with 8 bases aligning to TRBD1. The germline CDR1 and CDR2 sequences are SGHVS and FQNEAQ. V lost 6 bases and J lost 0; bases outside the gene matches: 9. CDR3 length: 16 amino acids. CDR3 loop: CASSPGQGNPNYGYTF. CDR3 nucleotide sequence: TGTGCCAGCAGTCCCGGACAGGGAAACCCTAACTATGGCTACACCTTC.

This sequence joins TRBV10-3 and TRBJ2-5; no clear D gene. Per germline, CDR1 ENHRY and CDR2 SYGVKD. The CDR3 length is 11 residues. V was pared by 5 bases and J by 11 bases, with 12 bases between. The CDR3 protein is CAISFSKEQYF. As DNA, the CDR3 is TGTGCCATCAGTTTTTCTAAAGAGCAGTACTTC.

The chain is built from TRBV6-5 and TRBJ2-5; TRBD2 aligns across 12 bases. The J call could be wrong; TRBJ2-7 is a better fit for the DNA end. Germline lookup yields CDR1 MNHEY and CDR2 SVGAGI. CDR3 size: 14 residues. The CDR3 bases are TGTGCCAGCATGAGACTAGCGGGAGAGGGCGAGCAGTACTTC. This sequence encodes CASMRLAGEGEQYF.

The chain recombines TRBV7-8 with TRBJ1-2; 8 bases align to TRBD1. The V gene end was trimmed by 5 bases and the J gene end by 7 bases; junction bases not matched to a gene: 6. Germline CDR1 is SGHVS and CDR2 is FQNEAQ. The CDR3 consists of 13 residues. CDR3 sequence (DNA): TGTGCCAGCAGCCTCGACAGGGGCTCTGGCTACACCTTC. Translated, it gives CASSLDRGSGYTF.

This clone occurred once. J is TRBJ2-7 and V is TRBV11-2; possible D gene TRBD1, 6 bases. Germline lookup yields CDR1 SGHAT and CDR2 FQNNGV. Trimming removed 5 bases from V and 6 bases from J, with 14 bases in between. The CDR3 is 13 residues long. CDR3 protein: CASSAHPGVEQYF. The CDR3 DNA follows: TGTGCCAGCAGCGCACACCCAGGGGTCGAGCAGTACTTC.

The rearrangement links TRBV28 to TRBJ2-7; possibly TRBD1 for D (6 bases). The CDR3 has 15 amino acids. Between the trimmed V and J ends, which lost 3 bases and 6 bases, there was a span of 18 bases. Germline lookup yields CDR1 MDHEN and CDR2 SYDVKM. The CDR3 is CASSFGGQGWPEQYF. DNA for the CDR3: TGTGCCAGCAGTTTCGGCGGTCAGGGGTGGCCCGAGCAGTACTTC.

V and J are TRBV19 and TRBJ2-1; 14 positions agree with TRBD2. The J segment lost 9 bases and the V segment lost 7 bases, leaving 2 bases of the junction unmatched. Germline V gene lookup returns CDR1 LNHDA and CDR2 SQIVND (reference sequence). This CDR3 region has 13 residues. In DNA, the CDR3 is TGTGCCAGTACCGGGACTAGCGGGAGTGAGCAGTTCTTC. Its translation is CASTGTSGSEQFF.

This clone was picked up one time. Here the CDR3 reads CASSLGSPGTEAFF. The CDR3 DNA follows: TGTGCCAGCAGCCTGGGCAGCCCGGGAACTGAAGCTTTCTTT. The chain recombines TRBV7-3 with TRBJ1-1; D not certain. This CDR3 spans 14 amino acids. Germline lookup yields CDR1 SGHTA and CDR2 FQGTGA. The germline V and J ends were trimmed by 5 bases and 5 bases, with 15 bases remaining between them.

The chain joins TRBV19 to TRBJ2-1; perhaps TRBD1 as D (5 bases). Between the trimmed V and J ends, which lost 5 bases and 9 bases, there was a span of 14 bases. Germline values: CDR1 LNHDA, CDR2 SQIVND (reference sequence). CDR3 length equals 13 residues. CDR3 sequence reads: CASSGQSTAEQFF. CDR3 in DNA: TGTGCCAGTAGTGGACAAAGTACCGCTGAGCAGTTCTTC. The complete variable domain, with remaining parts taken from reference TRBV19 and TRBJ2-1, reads DGGITQSPKYLFRKEGQNVTLSCEQNLNHDAMYWYRQDPGQGLRLIYYSQIVNDFQKGDIAEGYSVSREKKESFPLTVTSAQKNPTAFYLCASSGQSTAEQFFGPGTRLTVL.

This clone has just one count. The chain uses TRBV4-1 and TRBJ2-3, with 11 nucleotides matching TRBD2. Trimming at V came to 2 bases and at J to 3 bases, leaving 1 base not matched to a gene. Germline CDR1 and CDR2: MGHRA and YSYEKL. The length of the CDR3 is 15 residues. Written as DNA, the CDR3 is TGCGCCAGCAGCCAATTAGCGGGAGGGACAGATACGCAGTATTTT. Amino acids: CASSQLAGGTDTQYF.

As DNA, the CDR3 is TGTGCCAGCACTTGGGGACAGGGGGCGCATGGCTACACCTTC. The encoded protein is CASTWGQGAHGYTF. The chain carries TRBV6-1 and TRBJ1-2, with 12 bases that match TRBD1. Germline V gene data show CDR1 as MNHNS and CDR2 as SASEGT. The trim removed 7 bases at V and 6 bases at J, leaving 6 bases unmatched. This CDR3 is built from 14 residues.

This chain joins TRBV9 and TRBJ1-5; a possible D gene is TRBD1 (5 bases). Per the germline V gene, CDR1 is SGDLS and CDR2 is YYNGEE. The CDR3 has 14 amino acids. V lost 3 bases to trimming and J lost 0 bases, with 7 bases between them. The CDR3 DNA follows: TGTGCCAGCAGCGGGGGGGATAGCAATCAGCCCCAGCATTTT. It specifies CASSGGDSNQPQHF.

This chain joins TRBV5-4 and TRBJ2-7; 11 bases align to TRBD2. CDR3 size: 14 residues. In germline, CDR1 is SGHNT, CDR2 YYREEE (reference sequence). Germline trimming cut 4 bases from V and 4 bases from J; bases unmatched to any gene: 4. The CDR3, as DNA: TGTGCCAGCAGCCCGGGACTAGCGGCATACGAGCAGTACTTC. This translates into CASSPGLAAYEQYF.

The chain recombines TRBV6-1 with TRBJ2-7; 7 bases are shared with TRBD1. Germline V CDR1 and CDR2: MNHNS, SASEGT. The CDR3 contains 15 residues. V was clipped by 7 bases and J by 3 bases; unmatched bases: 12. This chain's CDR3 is CASKGLGTAFYEQYF. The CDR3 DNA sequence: TGTGCCAGCAAGGGCTTGGGGACAGCCTTCTACGAGCAGTACTTC.

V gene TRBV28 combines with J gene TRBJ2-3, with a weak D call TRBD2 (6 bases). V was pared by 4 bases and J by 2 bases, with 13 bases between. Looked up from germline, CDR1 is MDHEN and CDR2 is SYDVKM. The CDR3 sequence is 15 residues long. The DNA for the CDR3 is TGTGCCAGCAGTTCCTCCGGGACTTCCACAGATACGCAGTATTTT. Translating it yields CASSSSGTSTDTQYF.

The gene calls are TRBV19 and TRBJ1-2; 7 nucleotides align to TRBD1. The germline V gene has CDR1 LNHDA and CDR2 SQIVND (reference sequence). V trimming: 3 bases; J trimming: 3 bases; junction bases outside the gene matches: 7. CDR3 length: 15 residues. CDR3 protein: CASSIQTGFHYGYTF. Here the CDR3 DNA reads TGTGCCAGTAGTATCCAGACAGGGTTTCACTATGGCTACACCTTC.

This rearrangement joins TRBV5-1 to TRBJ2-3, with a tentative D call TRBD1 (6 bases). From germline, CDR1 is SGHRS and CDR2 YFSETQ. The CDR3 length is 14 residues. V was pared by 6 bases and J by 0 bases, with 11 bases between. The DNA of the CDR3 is TGCGCCAGCAAAAAGACAGGTAGCACAGATACGCAGTATTTT. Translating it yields CASKKTGSTDTQYF.

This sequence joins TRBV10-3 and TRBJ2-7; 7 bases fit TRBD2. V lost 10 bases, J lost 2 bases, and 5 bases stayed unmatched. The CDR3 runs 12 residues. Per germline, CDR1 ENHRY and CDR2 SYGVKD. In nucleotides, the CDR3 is TGTGCCACAAGCGGGGCTACCTACGAGCAGTACTTC. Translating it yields CATSGATYEQYF.

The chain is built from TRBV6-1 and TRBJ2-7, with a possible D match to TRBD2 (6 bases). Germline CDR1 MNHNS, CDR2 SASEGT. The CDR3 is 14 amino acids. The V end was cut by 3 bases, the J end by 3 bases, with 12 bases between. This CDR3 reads CASSDGTHYYEQYF. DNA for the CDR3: TGTGCCAGCAGTGACGGGACTCATTACTACGAGCAGTACTTC.

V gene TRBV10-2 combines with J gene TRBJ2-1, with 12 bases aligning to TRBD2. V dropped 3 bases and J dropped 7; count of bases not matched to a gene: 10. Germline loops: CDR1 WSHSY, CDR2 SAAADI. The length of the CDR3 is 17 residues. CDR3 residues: CASSELSHGTSGNEQFF. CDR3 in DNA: TGCGCCAGCAGTGAACTCAGTCATGGGACTAGCGGGAATGAGCAGTTCTTC.

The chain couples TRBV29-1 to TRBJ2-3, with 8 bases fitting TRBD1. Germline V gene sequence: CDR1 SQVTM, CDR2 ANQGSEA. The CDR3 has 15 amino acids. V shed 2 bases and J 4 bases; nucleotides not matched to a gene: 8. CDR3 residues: CSVEPGQGAPDTQYF. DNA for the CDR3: TGCAGCGTTGAACCAGGGCAGGGGGCGCCAGATACGCAGTATTTT.

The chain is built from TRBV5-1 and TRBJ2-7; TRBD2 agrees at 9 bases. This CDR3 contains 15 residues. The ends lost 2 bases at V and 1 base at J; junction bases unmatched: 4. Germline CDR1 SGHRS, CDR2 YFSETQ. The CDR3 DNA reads TGCGCCAGCAGCTTACAGGCGGGAGGGTCCTACGAGCAGTACTTC. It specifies CASSLQAGGSYEQYF.

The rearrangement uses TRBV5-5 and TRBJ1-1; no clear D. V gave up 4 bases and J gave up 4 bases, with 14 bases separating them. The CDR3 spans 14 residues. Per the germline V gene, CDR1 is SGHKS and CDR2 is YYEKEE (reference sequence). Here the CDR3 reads CASSASHRGTEAFF. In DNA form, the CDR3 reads TGTGCCAGCAGCGCTAGCCACCGAGGCACTGAAGCTTTCTTT. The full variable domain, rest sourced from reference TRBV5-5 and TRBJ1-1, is DAGVTQSPTHLIKTRGQQVTLRCSPISGHKSVSWYQQVLGQGPQFIFQYYEKEERGRGNFPDRFSARQFPNYSSELNVNALLLGDSALYLCASSASHRGTEAFFGQGTRLTVV.